The rows below give T cell receptor beta chains drawn from one sample of a study of blood T cell repertoires in COVID-19. The repertoire was sequenced with immunoSEQ multiplex PCR; TCRdb's copy has only in-frame clones and lacks some. The sample consists of 110,000 to 150,000 clones, 80% to 90% of them appearing once. What was sequenced was peripheral blood. These receptors all come from a woman aged 55-75 years with acute or convalescent COVID-19. CDR3s include the opening cysteine and the closing phenylalanine or tryptophan. D genes are given only for firm matches. The size field is filled for only some rows; it gives once, few, many or a size class.

CDR3,DNA,D,V,size,J
CAISERGTEQFF,TGTGCCATCAGTGAGAGGGGGACAGAGCAGTTCTTC,.,TRBV10-3,.,TRBJ2-1
CASSLMLAGTGETQYF,TGTGCCAGCAGCTTAATGCTAGCGGGGACCGGGGAGACCCAGTACTTC,TRBD2,TRBV7-2,.,TRBJ2-5
CAISGDRLDTQYF,TGTGCCATCAGTGGGGACAGGTTGGATACGCAGTATTTT,TRBD1,TRBV10-3,.,TRBJ2-3
CAAAGTGGQPQHF,TGTGCCGCGGCCGGGACAGGGGGGCAGCCCCAGCATTTT,TRBD1,TRBV19,.,TRBJ1-5
CASSQLRVTGGYGYTF,TGTGCCAGCAGCCAATTGAGGGTAACAGGGGGCTATGGCTACACCTTC,TRBD1,TRBV3-1/TRBV3-2,.,TRBJ1-2
CASSWTGAVDYEQYF,TGCGCCAGCAGCTGGACAGGGGCCGTAGACTACGAGCAGTACTTC,TRBD1,TRBV5-1,.,TRBJ2-7
CASRLAGAYEQFF,TGCGCCAGCAGGCTTGCAGGGGCTTATGAGCAGTTCTTC,.,TRBV10-2,.,TRBJ2-1
CASCRQEDTEAFF,TGTGCCAGCTGTCGACAAGAAGACACTGAAGCTTTCTTT,.,TRBV7-2,.,TRBJ1-1
CASSLTSQRPDTQYF,TGTGCCAGCAGCTTAACGTCCCAGCGCCCAGATACGCAGTATTTT,.,TRBV7-3,.,TRBJ2-3
CASSEYAAETYGYTF,TGTGCCAGCAGTGAATACGCTGCAGAAACCTATGGCTACACCTTC,.,TRBV25-1,.,TRBJ1-2
CASSLAGTGFSSNEKLFF,TGTGCCAGCAGCTTGGCTGGGACAGGGTTTTCTTCGAATGAAAAACTGTTTTTT,TRBD1,TRBV5-6,.,TRBJ1-4
CASSMGVAGPTDTQYF,TGTGCCAGTAGTATGGGTGTCGCAGGGCCCACAGATACGCAGTATTTT,.,TRBV19,.,TRBJ2-3
CATSRGQGEAAYEQYF,TGTGCCACCAGCAGAGGACAGGGGGAGGCCGCCTACGAGCAGTACTTC,TRBD1,TRBV15,.,TRBJ2-7
CAWNVGAGNTIYF,TGTGCCTGGAACGTGGGGGCAGGAAACACCATATATTTT,.,TRBV30,.,TRBJ1-3
CASSGGTGEETQYF,TGTGCCAGCAGCGGCGGGACAGGGGAAGAGACCCAGTACTTC,TRBD1,TRBV9,few,TRBJ2-5
CASSQVGSGVNSPLHF,TGCGCCAGCAGCCAAGTAGGTTCCGGGGTCAATTCGCCCCTCCACTTT,.,TRBV4-3,.,TRBJ1-6
CASSSGAYTGELFF,TGTGCCAGCTCTAGCGGGGCTTACACCGGGGAGCTGTTTTTT,TRBD2,TRBV6-4,.,TRBJ2-2
CASSTAINTEAFF,TGCGCCAGCAGCACTGCAATCAACACTGAAGCTTTCTTT,.,TRBV5-1,.,TRBJ1-1
CASTGQYYEQYF,TGTGCCAGCACGGGACAGTACTACGAGCAGTACTTC,TRBD1,TRBV7-9,.,TRBJ2-7
CASSRVAGYGTDTQYF,TGTGCCAGCAGCCGCGTAGCGGGGTACGGCACAGATACGCAGTATTTT,.,TRBV21-1,.,TRBJ2-3
CASRNGGESTDTQYF,TGTGCCAGCAGAAACGGGGGGGAGAGCACAGATACGCAGTATTTT,TRBD2,TRBV6-5,.,TRBJ2-3
CASSSISGRGLGDYGYTF,TGTGCCAGCAGTTCCATTTCGGGAAGAGGTTTGGGAGACTATGGCTACACCTTC,.,TRBV27,.,TRBJ1-2
CASRRQGFREQYF,TGTGCCAGCAGGCGTCAGGGCTTTCGCGAGCAGTACTTC,.,TRBV5-6,.,TRBJ2-7
CASRRQGSGNTIYF,TGTGCCAGCAGACGACAGGGTTCTGGAAACACCATATATTTT,TRBD1,TRBV28,.,TRBJ1-3
CASSLPPRGLEQFF,TGTGCCAGCAGCTTACCCCCCCGCGGACTCGAGCAGTTCTTC,.,TRBV7-2,once,TRBJ2-1